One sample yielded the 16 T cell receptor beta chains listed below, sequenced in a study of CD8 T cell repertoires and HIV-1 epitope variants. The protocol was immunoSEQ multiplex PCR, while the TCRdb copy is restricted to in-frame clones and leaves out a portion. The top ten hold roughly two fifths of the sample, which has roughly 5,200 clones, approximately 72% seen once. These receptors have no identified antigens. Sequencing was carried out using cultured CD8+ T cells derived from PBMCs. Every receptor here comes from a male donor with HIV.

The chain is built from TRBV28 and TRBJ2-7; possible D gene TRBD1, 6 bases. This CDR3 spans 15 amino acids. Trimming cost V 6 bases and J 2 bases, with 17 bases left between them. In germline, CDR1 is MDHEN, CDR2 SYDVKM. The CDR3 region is CASSSDRTETYEQYF. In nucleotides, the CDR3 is TGTGCCAGCAGCAGCGATAGGACAGAAACCTACGAGCAGTACTTC.

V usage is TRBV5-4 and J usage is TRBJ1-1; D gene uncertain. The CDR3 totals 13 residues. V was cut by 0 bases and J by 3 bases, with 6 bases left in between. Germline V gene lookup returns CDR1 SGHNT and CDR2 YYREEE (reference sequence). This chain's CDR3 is CASSLASYTEAFF. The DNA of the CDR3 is TGTGCCAGCAGCTTGGCGTCTTACACTGAAGCTTTCTTT.

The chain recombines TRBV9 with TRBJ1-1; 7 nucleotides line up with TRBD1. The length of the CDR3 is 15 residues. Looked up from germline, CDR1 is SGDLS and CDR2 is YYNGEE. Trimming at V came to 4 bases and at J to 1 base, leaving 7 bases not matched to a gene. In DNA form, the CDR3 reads TGTGCCAGCAGCCAACAGGGGCTAGGGAACACTGAAGCTTTCTTT. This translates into CASSQQGLGNTEAFF.

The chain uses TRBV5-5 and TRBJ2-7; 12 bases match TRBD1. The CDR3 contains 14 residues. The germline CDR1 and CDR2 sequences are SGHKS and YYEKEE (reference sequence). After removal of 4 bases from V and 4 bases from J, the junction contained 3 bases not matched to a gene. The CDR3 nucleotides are TGTGCCAGCAGCACGGGACAGGGGGCTTACGAGCAGTACTTC. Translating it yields CASSTGQGAYEQYF.

The CDR3 spells CASSEAAGLTDTQYF. CDR3 sequence (DNA): TGCGCCAGCAGTGAGGCGGCAGGGCTCACAGATACGCAGTATTTT. The chain couples TRBV10-2 to TRBJ2-3, with a weak D call TRBD1 (5 bases). The V end lost 2 bases, the J end lost 2 bases, and 11 bases lay between the germline ends. CDR3 length: 15 amino acids. Per the germline V gene, CDR1 is WSHSY and CDR2 is SAAADI.

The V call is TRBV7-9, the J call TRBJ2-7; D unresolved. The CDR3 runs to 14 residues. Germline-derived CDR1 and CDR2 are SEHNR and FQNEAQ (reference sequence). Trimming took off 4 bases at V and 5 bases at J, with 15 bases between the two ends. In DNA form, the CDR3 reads TGTGCCAGCAGCTCAGTCCGAAGACCGGACGAGCAGTACTTC. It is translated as CASSSVRRPDEQYF.

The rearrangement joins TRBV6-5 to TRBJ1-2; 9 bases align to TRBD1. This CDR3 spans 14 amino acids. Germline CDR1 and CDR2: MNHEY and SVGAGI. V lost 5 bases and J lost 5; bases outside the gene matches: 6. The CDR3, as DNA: TGTGCCAGCAGTGAGGGACAGGGTCTTTATGGCTACACCTTC. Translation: CASSEGQGLYGYTF.

The CDR3: CASSVAGGPPYNEQFF. The CDR3, as DNA: TGTGCCAGCAGCGTAGCGGGAGGCCCCCCCTACAATGAGCAGTTCTTC. The V gene is TRBV5-5, the J gene TRBJ2-1, with TRBD2 matching over 10 bases. The trim removed 4 bases at V and 2 bases at J, leaving 6 bases unmatched. The CDR3 runs 16 residues. CDR1 and CDR2 (germline): SGHKS, YYEKEE (reference sequence). Full variable domain (missing parts from reference TRBV5-5 and TRBJ2-1): DAGVTQSPTHLIKTRGQQVTLRCSPISGHKSVSWYQQVLGQGPQFIFQYYEKEERGRGNFPDRFSARQFPNYSSELNVNALLLGDSALYLCASSVAGGPPYNEQFFGPGTRLTVL.

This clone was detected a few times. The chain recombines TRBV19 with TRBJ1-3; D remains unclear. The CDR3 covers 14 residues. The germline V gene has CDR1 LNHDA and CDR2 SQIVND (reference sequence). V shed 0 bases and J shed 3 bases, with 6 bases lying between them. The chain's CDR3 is CASSIDGYGNTIYF. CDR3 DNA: TGTGCCAGTAGTATAGACGGATATGGAAACACCATATATTTT.

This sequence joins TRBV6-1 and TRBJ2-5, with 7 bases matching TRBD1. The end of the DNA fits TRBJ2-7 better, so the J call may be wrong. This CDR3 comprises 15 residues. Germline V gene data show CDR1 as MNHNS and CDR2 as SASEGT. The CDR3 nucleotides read TGTGCCAGCAGCGGACAGGTGATGAGGGGCTACGAGCAGTACTTC. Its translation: CASSGQVMRGYEQYF.

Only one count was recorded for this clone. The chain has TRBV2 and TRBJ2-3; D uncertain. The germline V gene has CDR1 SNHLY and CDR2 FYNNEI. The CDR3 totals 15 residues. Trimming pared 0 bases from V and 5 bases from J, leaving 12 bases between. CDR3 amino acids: CASSEALGSGDTQYF. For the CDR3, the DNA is TGTGCCAGCAGTGAAGCGCTCGGGTCTGGAGATACGCAGTATTTT.

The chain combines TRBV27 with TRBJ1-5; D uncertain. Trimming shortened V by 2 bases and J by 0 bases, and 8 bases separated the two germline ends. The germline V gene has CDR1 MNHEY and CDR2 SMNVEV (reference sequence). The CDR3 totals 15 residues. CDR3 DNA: TGTGCCAGCAGTTTAGACGGAGATAGCAATCAGCCCCAGCATTTT. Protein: CASSLDGDSNQPQHF.

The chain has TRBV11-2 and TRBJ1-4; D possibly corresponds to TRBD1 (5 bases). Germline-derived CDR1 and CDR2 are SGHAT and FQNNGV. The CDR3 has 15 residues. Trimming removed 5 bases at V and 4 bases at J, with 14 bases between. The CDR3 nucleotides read TGTGCCAGCAGCCCGCCCGCAGGGTTTAATGAAAAACTGTTTTTT. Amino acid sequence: CASSPPAGFNEKLFF.

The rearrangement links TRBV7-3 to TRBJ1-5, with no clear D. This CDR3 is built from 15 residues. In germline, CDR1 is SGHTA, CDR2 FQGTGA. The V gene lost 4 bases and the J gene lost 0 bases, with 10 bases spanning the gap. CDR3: CASSSEGYSNQPQHF. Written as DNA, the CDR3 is TGTGCCAGCAGCTCGGAGGGCTATAGCAATCAGCCCCAGCATTTT.

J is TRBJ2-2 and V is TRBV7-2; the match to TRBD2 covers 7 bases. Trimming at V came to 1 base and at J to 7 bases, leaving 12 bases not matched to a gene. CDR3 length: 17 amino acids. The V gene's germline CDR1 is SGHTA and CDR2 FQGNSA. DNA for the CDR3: TGTGCCAGCAGCTTAGACTGGCGGGAGAGGCGGGGCGGGGAGCTGTTTTTT. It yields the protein CASSLDWRERRGGELFF.

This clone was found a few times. DNA of the CDR3: TGTGCCAGCAGCTTAGGAGGGTTGGGGTCCAGCGGGCCGGCCTACGAGCAGTACTTC. Amino acids: CASSLGGLGSSGPAYEQYF. The chain has TRBV7-6 and TRBJ2-7; D might be TRBD2 (6 bases). The CDR3 is made up of 19 amino acids. Trimming took 1 base from V and 2 from J, leaving 24 bases between them. Germline values: CDR1 SGHVS, CDR2 FNYEAQ. Full variable domain (missing parts from reference TRBV7-6 and TRBJ2-7): GAGVSQSPRYKVTKRGQDVALRCDPISGHVSLYWYRQALGQGPEFLTYFNYEAQQDKSGLPNDRFSAERPEGSISTLTIQRTEQRDSAMYRCASSLGGLGSSGPAYEQYFGPGTRLTVT.